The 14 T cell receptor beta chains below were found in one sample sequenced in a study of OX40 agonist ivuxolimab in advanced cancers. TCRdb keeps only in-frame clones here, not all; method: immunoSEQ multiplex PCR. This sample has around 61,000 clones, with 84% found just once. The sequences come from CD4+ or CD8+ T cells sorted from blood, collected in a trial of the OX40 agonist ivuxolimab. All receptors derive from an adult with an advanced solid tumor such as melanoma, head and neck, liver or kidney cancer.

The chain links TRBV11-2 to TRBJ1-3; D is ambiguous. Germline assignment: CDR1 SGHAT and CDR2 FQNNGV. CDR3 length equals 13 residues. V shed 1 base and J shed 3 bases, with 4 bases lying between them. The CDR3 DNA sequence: TGTGCCAGCAGCTTAGTGCTTGGAAACACCATATATTTT. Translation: CASSLVLGNTIYF.

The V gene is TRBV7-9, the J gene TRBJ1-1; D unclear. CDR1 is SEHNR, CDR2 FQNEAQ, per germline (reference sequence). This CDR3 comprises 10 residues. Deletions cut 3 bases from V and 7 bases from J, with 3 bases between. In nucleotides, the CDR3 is TGTGCCAGCAGCTTCGGTGAAGCTTTCTTT. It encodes CASSFGEAFF.

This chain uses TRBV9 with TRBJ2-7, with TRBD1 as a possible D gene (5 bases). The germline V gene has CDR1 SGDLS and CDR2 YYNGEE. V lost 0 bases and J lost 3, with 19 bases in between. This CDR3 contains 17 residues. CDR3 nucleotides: TGTGCCAGCAGCGTAGACCCCGGGTGGGGCCCTAACTACGAGCAGTACTTC. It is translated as CASSVDPGWGPNYEQYF.

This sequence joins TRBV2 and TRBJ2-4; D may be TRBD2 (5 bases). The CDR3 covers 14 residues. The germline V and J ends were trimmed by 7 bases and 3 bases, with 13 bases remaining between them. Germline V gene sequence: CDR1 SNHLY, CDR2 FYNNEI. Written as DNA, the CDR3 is TGTGCCAGCACGGGTTGGAGCGGCAAAAACATTCAGTACTTC. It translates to CASTGWSGKNIQYF.

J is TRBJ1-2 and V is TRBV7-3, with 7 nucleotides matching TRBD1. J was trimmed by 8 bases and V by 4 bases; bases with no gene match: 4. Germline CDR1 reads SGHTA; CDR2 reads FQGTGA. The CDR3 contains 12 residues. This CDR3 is CASSSTGYGYTF. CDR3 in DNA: TGTGCCAGCAGCTCGACAGGGTACGGCTACACCTTC.

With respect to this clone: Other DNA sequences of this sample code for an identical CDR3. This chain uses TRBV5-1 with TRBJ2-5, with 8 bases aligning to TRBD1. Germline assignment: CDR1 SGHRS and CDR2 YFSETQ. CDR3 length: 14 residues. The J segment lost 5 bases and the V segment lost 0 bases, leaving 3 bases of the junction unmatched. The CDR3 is CASSLGQGWETQYF. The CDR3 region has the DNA TGCGCCAGCAGCTTGGGACAGGGGTGGGAGACCCAGTACTTC.

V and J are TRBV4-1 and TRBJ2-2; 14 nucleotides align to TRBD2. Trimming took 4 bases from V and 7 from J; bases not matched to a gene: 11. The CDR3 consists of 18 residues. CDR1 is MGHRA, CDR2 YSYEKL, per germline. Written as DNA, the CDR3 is TGCGCCAGCAGCCTCCGACTAGCGGGAGGGCCGTGGGGCGGGGAGCTGTTTTTT. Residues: CASSLRLAGGPWGGELFF.

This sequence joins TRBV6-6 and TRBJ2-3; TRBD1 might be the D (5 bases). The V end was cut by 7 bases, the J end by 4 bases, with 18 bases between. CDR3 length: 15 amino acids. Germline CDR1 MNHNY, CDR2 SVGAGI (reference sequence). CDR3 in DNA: TGTGCCAGCAACCACGGTCAGGGCTTCTCAGATACGCAGTATTTT. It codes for CASNHGQGFSDTQYF.

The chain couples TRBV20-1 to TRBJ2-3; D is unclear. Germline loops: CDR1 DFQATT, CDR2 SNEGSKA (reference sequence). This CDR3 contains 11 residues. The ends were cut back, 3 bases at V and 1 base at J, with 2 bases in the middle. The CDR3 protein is CSASGTDTQYF. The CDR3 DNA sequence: TGCAGTGCTAGCGGCACAGATACGCAGTATTTT.

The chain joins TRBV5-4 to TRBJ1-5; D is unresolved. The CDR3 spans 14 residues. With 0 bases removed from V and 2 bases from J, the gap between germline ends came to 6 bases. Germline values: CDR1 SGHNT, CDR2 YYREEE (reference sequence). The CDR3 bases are TGTGCCAGCAGCTTGGAGGGTCGCAATCAGCCCCAGCATTTT. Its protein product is CASSLEGRNQPQHF.

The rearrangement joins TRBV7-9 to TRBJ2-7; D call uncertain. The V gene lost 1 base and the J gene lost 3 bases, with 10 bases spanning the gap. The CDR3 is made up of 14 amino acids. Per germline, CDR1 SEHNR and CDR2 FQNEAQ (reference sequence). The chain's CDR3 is CASSLGVLDYEQYF. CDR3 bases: TGTGCCAGCAGCTTAGGGGTTCTGGACTACGAGCAGTACTTC.

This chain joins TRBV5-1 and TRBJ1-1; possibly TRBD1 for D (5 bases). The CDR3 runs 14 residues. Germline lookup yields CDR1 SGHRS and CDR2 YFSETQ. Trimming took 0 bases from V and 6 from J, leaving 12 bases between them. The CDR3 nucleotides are TGCGCCAGCAGCTTGGTCCTCCAGGGAGCTGAAGCTTTCTTT. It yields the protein CASSLVLQGAEAFF.

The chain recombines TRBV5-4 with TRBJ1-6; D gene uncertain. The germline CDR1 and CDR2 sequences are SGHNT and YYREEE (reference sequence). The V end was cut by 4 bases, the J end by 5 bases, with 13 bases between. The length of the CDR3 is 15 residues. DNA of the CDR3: TGTGCCAGCAGCCCCTCCCGGGCTCATAATTCACCCCTCCACTTT. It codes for CASSPSRAHNSPLHF.

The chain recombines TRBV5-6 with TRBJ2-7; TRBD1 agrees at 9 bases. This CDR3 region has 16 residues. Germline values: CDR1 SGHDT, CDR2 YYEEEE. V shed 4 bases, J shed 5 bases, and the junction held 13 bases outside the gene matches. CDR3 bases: TGTGCCAGCAGCCTACCTCGACAGGGGGGGTCCCACGAGCAGTACTTC. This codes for CASSLPRQGGSHEQYF.